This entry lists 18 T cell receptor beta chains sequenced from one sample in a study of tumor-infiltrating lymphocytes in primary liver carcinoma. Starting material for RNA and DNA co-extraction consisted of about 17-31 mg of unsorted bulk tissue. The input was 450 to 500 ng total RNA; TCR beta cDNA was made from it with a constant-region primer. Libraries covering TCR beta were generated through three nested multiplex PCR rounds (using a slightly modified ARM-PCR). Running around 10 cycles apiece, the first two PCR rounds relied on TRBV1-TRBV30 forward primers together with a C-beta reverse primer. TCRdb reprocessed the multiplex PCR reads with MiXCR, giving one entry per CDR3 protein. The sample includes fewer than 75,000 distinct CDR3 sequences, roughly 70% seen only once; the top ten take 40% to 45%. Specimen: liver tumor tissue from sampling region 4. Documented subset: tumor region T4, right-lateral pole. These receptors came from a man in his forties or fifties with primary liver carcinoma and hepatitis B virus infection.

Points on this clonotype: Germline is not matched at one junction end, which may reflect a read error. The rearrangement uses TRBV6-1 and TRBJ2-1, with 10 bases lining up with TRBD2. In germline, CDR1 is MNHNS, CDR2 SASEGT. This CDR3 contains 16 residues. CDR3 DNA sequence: TGTGCCAACAGAGCCATTCGGACTAGCGGTTACAATGAACAGTTCTTC. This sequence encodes CANRAIRTSGYNEQFF.

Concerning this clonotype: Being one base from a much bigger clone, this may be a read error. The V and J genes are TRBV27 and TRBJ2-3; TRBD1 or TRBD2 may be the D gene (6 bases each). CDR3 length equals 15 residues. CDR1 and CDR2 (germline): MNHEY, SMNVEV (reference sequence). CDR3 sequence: CASSPRGVGADTHYF. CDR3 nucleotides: TGTGCCAGCAGTCCTAGGGGGGTTGGGGCAGATACGCATTATTTT.

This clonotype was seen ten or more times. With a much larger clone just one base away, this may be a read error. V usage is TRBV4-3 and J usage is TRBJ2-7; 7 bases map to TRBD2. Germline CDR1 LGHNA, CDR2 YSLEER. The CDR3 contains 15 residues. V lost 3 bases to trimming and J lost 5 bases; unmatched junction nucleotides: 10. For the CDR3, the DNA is TGCGCCAGCAGCCAGGAGCTAGTGGGAGGGCACGAGCAGTACTTC. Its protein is CASSQELVGGHEQYF.

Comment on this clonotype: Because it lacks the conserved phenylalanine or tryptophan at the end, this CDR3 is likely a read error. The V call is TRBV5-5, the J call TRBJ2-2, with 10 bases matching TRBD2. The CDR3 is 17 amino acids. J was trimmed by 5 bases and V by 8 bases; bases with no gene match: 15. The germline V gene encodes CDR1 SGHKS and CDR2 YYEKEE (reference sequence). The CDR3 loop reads CASVDKPGLARTGELFS. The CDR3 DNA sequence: TGTGCCAGTGTTGACAAACCGGGACTAGCGCGGACCGGGGAGCTGTTTTCT.

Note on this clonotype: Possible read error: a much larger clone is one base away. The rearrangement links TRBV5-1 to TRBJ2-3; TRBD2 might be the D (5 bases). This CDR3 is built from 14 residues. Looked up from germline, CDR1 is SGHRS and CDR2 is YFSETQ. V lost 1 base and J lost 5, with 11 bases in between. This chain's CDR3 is CASSLRGTGDTQYF. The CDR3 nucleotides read TGCGCCAGCAGCTTGCGGGGTACGGGAGATACGCAGTATTTT.

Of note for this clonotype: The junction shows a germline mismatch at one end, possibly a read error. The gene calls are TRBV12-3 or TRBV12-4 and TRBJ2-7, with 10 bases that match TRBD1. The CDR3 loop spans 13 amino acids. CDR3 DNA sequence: TGTGCCAGTAGTGAGACAGGGGGCTACGAGCAGTGCTTC. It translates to CASSETGGYEQCF.

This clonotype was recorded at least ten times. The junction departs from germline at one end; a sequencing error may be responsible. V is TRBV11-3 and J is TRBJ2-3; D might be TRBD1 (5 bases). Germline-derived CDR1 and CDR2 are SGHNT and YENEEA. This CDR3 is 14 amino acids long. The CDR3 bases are TGTGCCAGCAGCTTAAACCGACAAGGGGATACGCACTATTTT. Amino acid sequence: CASSLNRQGDTHYF.

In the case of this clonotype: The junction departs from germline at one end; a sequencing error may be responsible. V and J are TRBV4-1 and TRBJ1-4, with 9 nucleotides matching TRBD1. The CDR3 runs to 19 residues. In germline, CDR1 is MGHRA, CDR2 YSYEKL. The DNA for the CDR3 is TGCGCCAGCAGCCAAGAGGGGAACAGGGGGCAAGCTACTAATGGAAAACTGTTTTTT. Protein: CASSQEGNRGQATNGKLFF.

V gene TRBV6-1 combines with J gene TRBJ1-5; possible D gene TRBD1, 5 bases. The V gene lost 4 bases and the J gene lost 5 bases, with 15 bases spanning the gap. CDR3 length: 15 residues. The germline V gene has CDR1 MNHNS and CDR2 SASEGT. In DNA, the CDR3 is TGTGCCAGCAGTGTAATGACAGTGAGCGATCAGCCCCAGCATTTT. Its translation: CASSVMTVSDQPQHF.

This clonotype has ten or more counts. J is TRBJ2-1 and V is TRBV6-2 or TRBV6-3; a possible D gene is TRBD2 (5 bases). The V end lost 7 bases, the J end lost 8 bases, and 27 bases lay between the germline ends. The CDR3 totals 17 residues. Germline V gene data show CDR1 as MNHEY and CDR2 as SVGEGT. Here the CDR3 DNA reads TGTGCCAGCACCCTATCGACGGACCGCGGGTTATACGATGAGCAGTTCTTC. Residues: CASTLSTDRGLYDEQFF.

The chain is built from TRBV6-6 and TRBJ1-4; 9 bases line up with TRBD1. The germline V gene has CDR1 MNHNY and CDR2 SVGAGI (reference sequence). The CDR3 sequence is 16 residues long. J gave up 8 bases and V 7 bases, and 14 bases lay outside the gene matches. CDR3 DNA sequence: TGTGCCAGCAATAACCGGGACAGGGTGCGAGGCGAAAAACTGTTTTTT. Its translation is CASNNRDRVRGEKLFF.

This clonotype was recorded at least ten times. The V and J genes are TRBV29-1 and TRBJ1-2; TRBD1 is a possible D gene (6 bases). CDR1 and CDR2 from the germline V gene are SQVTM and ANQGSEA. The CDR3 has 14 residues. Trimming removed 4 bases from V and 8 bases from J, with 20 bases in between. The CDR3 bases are TGCAGCGTTGTGGACGGGGGCGCTTTGAAGGGCTACACCTTC. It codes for CSVVDGGALKGYTF.

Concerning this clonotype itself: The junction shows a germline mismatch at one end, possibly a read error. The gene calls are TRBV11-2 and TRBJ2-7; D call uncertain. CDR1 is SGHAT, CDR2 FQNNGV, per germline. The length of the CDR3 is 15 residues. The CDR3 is CVSNSGRLYAREQYF. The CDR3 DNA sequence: TGTGTCAGCAACTCCGGACGGCTTTACGCGCGCGAGCAGTACTTC.

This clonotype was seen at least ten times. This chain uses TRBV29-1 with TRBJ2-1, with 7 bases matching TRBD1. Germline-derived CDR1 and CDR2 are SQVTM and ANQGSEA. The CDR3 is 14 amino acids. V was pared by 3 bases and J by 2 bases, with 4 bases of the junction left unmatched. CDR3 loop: CSVDRDSAYNEQFF. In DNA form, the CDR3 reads TGCAGCGTTGATCGGGACAGTGCCTACAATGAGCAGTTCTTC.

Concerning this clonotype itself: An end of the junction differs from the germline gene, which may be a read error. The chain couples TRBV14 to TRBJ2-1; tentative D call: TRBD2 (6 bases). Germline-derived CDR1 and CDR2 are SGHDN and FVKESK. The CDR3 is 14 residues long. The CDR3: CASSQAGTGNEQSF. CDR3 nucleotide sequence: TGTGCCAGCAGCCAGGCGGGAACGGGAAATGAGCAGTCCTTC.

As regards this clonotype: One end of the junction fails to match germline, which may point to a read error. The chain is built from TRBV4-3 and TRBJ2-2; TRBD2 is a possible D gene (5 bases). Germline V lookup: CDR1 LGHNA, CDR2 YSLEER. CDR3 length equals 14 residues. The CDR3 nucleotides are TGCGCCAGCAGCCATACATCGAACACCTGGGAGCTATTTTTT. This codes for CASSHTSNTWELFF.

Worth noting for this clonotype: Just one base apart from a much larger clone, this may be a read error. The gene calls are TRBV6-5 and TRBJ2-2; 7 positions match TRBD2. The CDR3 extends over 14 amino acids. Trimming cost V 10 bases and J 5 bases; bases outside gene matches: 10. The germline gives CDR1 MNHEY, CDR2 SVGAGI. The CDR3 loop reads CATYPGLVTGELFF. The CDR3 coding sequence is TGTGCCACTTACCCCGGACTAGTTACCGGGGAGCTGTTTTTT.

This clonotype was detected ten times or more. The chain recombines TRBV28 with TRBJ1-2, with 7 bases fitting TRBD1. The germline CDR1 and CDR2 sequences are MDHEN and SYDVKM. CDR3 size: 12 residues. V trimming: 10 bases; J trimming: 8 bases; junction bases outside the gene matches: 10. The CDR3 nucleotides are TGTGCCACCGTTACAGGGGAATGGGGCTACACCTTC. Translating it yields CATVTGEWGYTF.